A selection of T cell receptor beta chains follows, all from one sample in a study of control samples from healthy donors and cancer patients. Sequencing was performed with immunoSEQ multiplex PCR; in TCRdb, only in-frame clones are kept and a portion is missing. This table holds some 410,000 clones, over 75% found once. The sample comprised PBMCs. The receptors were sampled from a man aged 40-49 years with head and neck cancer. CDR3s include the opening cysteine and the closing phenylalanine or tryptophan. Fields, in order: V gene, clone size, D gene, J gene, CDR3 protein, CDR3 DNA. The D gene is left open where the match is weak. Size tells how often a clone was seen (once, few, many) or the class of an expanded clone, and some rows leave it out.

TRBV12-3/TRBV12-4	once	.	TRBJ2-1	CASRTDKNEQFF	TGTGCCAGCCGAACCGACAAAAATGAGCAGTTCTTC
TRBV5-1	.	.	TRBJ2-2	CASSLEGGNTGELFF	TGCGCCAGCAGCTTGGAAGGCGGAAACACCGGGGAGCTGTTTTTT
TRBV10-3	once	.	TRBJ1-1	CAIRMTGNTEAFF	TGTGCCATCAGGATGACAGGGAACACTGAAGCTTTCTTT
TRBV12-3/TRBV12-4	.	TRBD1	TRBJ1-2	CASSGTGGEGYTF	TGTGCCAGTTCCGGGACAGGGGGCGAAGGCTACACCTTC
TRBV29-1	.	.	TRBJ2-3	CSIRVDTQYF	TGCAGCATAAGGGTAGATACGCAGTATTTT
TRBV19	.	.	TRBJ2-2	CASSIEGRTGELFF	TGTGCCAGTAGTATCGAGGGTAGGACCGGGGAGCTGTTTTTT
TRBV9	.	TRBD2	TRBJ2-1	CASSVGLAEGNEQFF	TGTGCCAGCAGCGTGGGACTAGCGGAGGGAAATGAGCAGTTCTTC
TRBV3-1/TRBV3-2	.	.	TRBJ2-7	CASSQDIRSYEQYF	TGTGCCAGCAGCCAAGATATCCGGTCCTACGAGCAGTACTTC
TRBV7-2	.	.	TRBJ1-5	CASSKDGAPSNQPQHF	TGTGCCAGCAGCAAAGATGGGGCCCCTAGTAATCAGCCCCAGCATTTT
TRBV19	.	TRBD1	TRBJ2-1	CASSIVGQGARNEQFF	TGTGCCAGTAGTATAGTTGGGCAGGGGGCGCGAAATGAGCAGTTCTTC